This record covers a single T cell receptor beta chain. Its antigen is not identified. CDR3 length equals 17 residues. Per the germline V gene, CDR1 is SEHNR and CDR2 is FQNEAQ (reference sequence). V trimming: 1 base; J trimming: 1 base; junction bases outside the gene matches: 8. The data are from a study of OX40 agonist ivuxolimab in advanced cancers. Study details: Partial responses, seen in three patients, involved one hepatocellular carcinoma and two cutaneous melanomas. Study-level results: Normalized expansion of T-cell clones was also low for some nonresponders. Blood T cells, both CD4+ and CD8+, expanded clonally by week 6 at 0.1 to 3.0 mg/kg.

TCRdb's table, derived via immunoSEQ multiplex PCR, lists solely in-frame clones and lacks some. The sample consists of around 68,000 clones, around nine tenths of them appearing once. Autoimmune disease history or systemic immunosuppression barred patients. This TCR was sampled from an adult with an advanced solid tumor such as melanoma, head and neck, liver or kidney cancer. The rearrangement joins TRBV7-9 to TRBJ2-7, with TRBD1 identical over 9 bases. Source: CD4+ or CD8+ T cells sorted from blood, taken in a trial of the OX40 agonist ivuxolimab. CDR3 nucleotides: TGTGCCAGCAGCTTAGGGTCAGGACAGGGGATTTCCTACGAGCAGTACTTC. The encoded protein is CASSLGSGQGISYEQYF.